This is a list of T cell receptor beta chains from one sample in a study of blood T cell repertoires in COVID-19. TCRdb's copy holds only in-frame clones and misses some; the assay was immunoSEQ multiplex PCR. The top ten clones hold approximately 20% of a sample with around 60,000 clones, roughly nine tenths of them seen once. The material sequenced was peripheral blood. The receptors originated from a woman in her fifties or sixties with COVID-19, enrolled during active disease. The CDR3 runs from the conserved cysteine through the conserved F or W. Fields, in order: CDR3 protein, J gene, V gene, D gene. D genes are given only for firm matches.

cdr3_aa: CASSPRGGTSVTDTQYF
j_call: TRBJ2-3
v_call: TRBV7-2
d_call: TRBD2

cdr3_aa: CASSKGPGQGPTDTQYF
j_call: TRBJ2-3
v_call: TRBV21-1
d_call: NA

cdr3_aa: CASSSAYEQYF
j_call: TRBJ2-7
v_call: TRBV27
d_call: NA

cdr3_aa: CACSFRGSGNSPLHF
j_call: TRBJ1-6
v_call: TRBV6-5
d_call: NA

cdr3_aa: CASSLVAGGRTYNEQFF
j_call: TRBJ2-1
v_call: TRBV7-2
d_call: TRBD2

cdr3_aa: CAPGSSYNEQFF
j_call: TRBJ2-1
v_call: TRBV2
d_call: NA

cdr3_aa: CASSEAVGQRYSPLHF
j_call: TRBJ1-6
v_call: TRBV6-1
d_call: NA

cdr3_aa: CASSLEGAPTYEQYF
j_call: TRBJ2-7
v_call: TRBV27
d_call: NA

cdr3_aa: CASSPPSRQGAGYGYTF
j_call: TRBJ1-2
v_call: TRBV18
d_call: TRBD1

cdr3_aa: CASRRGAQSWGYTF
j_call: TRBJ1-2
v_call: TRBV6-5
d_call: NA

cdr3_aa: CASSQEGVEGNQPQHF
j_call: TRBJ1-5
v_call: TRBV4-1
d_call: NA

cdr3_aa: CASNTGAVNTEAFF
j_call: TRBJ1-1
v_call: TRBV6-5
d_call: TRBD1

cdr3_aa: CASSVGAGSTDTQYF
j_call: TRBJ2-3
v_call: TRBV10-2
d_call: NA

cdr3_aa: CATSDNRGGTEAFF
j_call: TRBJ1-1
v_call: TRBV24-1
d_call: TRBD1

cdr3_aa: CASSRTGTGGHSPLHF
j_call: TRBJ1-6
v_call: TRBV9
d_call: TRBD1

cdr3_aa: CASSYRELSSGANVLTF
j_call: TRBJ2-6
v_call: TRBV7-9
d_call: NA

cdr3_aa: CASSPRTSTDTQYF
j_call: TRBJ2-3
v_call: TRBV28
d_call: NA

cdr3_aa: CASSHDRQETQYF
j_call: TRBJ2-5
v_call: TRBV3-1/TRBV3-2
d_call: NA

cdr3_aa: CASSLGPPAGNQPQHF
j_call: TRBJ1-5
v_call: TRBV7-6
d_call: NA

cdr3_aa: CASSLTLHAESYGYTF
j_call: TRBJ1-2
v_call: TRBV7-2
d_call: NA

cdr3_aa: CASSPGQGYTDTQYF
j_call: TRBJ2-3
v_call: TRBV7-3
d_call: TRBD1

cdr3_aa: CASSPGWGYTF
j_call: TRBJ1-2
v_call: TRBV3-1/TRBV3-2
d_call: NA

cdr3_aa: CASSPAGTGYTEAFF
j_call: TRBJ1-1
v_call: TRBV5-4
d_call: NA

cdr3_aa: CASSVGASGEKLFF
j_call: TRBJ1-4
v_call: TRBV9
d_call: NA

cdr3_aa: CSVEGGEGYYGYTF
j_call: TRBJ1-2
v_call: TRBV29-1
d_call: NA

cdr3_aa: CASSQKDSSGNTIYF
j_call: TRBJ1-3
v_call: TRBV4-3
d_call: NA

cdr3_aa: CASSPVLAGDFVGELFF
j_call: TRBJ2-2
v_call: TRBV7-7
d_call: TRBD2

cdr3_aa: CSVGGQGAKTQYF
j_call: TRBJ2-5
v_call: TRBV29-1
d_call: TRBD1

cdr3_aa: CASSYSFGGYTF
j_call: TRBJ1-2
v_call: TRBV6-5
d_call: NA

cdr3_aa: CASRLDRGWGNEKLFF
j_call: TRBJ1-4
v_call: TRBV7-9
d_call: TRBD1

cdr3_aa: CASSQASYEQYF
j_call: TRBJ2-7
v_call: TRBV3-1/TRBV3-2
d_call: NA

cdr3_aa: CASSQLEDSGYTF
j_call: TRBJ1-2
v_call: TRBV4-3
d_call: NA

cdr3_aa: CASSPLAGGLYEQYF
j_call: TRBJ2-7
v_call: TRBV7-9
d_call: TRBD2

cdr3_aa: CATSREGRGSYEQYF
j_call: TRBJ2-7
v_call: TRBV15
d_call: TRBD1

cdr3_aa: CATSLSGAYNEQFF
j_call: TRBJ2-1
v_call: TRBV15
d_call: TRBD2

cdr3_aa: CASSPGQTNYGYTF
j_call: TRBJ1-2
v_call: TRBV7-3
d_call: NA

cdr3_aa: CASSKVEGGGRGSNQPQHF
j_call: TRBJ1-5
v_call: TRBV21-1
d_call: NA

cdr3_aa: CASSLAGGTYEQYF
j_call: TRBJ2-7
v_call: TRBV11-2
d_call: TRBD2

cdr3_aa: CASSLRRSGEKLFF
j_call: TRBJ1-4
v_call: TRBV7-3
d_call: NA

cdr3_aa: CASSPAPGQANEKLFF
j_call: TRBJ1-4
v_call: TRBV4-1
d_call: TRBD1

cdr3_aa: CASSQRQGSGYTF
j_call: TRBJ1-2
v_call: TRBV11-3
d_call: TRBD1

cdr3_aa: CASSIARDRNSYEQYF
j_call: TRBJ2-7
v_call: TRBV19
d_call: TRBD1

cdr3_aa: CASASSGGTNEQFF
j_call: TRBJ2-1
v_call: TRBV6-5
d_call: NA

cdr3_aa: CASSLGTAEQYF
j_call: TRBJ2-7
v_call: TRBV11-2
d_call: NA

cdr3_aa: CASSSVAGGNEQFF
j_call: TRBJ2-1
v_call: TRBV10-1
d_call: TRBD2

cdr3_aa: CASSPPSVAGEQYF
j_call: TRBJ2-7
v_call: TRBV28
d_call: TRBD2

cdr3_aa: CASSPGTGGNSPLHF
j_call: TRBJ1-6
v_call: TRBV19
d_call: TRBD1

cdr3_aa: CAWSVGLGGGEQYF
j_call: TRBJ2-7
v_call: TRBV30
d_call: NA

cdr3_aa: CASSSPGLSTYEQYF
j_call: TRBJ2-7
v_call: TRBV6-6
d_call: NA

cdr3_aa: CSVEWPRASPETQYF
j_call: TRBJ2-5
v_call: TRBV29-1
d_call: NA

cdr3_aa: CATSDYLAGIDTQYF
j_call: TRBJ2-3
v_call: TRBV24-1
d_call: TRBD2

cdr3_aa: CASSQDRLAGGYEQYF
j_call: TRBJ2-7
v_call: TRBV4-1
d_call: TRBD2